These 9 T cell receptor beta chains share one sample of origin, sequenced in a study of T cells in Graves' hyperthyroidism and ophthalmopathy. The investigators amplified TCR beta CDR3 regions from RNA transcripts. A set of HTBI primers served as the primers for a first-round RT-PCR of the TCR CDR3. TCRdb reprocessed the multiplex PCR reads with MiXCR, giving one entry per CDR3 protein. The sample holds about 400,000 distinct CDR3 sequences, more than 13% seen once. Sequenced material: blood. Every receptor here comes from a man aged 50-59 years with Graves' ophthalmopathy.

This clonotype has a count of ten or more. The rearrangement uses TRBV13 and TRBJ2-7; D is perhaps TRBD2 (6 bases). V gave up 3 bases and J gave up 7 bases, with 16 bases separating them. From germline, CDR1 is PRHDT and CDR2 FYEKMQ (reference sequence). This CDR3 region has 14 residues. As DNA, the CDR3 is TGTGCCAGCAGCTTCGGCGGGGCCTCGGGGGAGCAGTACTTC. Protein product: CASSFGGASGEQYF.

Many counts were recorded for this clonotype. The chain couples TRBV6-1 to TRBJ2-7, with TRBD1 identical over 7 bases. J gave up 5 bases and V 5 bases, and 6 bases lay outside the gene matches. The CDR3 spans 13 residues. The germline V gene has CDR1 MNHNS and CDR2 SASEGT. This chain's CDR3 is CASSSRGYNEQYF. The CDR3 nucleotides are TGTGCCAGCAGTTCCAGGGGGTACAACGAGCAGTACTTC.

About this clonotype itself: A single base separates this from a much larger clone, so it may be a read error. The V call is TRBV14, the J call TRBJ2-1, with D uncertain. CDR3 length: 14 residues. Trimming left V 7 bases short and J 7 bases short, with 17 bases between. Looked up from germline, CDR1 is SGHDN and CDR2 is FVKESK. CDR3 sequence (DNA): TGTGCCAGCATCCCCTGGACCACGAGGAATGAGCAGTTCTTC. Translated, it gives CASIPWTTRNEQFF.

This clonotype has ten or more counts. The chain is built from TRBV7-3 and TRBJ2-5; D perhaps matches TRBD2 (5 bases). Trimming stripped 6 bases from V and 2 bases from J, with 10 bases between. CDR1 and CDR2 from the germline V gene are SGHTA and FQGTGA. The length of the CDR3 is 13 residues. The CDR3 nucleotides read TGTGCCAGCAGGGGAAGCGGACAAGAGACCCAGTACTTC. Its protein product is CASRGSGQETQYF.

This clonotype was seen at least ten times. The CDR3 DNA is TGCAGTGCTCTAGGACAGACCCCCTACGAGCAGTACTTC. Its translation: CSALGQTPYEQYF. The V call is TRBV20-1, the J call TRBJ2-7, with D possibly TRBD1 on 6 matching bases. Trimming removed 5 bases from V and 2 bases from J, with 13 bases in between. Germline assignment: CDR1 DFQATT and CDR2 SNEGSKA (reference sequence). CDR3 length: 13 amino acids.

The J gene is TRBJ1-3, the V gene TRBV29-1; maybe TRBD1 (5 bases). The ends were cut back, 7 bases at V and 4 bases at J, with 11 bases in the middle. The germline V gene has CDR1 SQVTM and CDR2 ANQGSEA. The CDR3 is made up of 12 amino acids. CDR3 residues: CSARDGGNTIYF. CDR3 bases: TGCAGCGCCCGGGACGGAGGAAACACCATATATTTT.

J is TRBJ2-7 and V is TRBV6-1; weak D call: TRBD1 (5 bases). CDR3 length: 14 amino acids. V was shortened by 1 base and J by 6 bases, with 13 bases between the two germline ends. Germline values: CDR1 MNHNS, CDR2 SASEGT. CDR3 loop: CASSEVPRAPEQYF. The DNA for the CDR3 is TGTGCCAGCAGTGAAGTTCCCAGGGCCCCCGAGCAGTACTTC.

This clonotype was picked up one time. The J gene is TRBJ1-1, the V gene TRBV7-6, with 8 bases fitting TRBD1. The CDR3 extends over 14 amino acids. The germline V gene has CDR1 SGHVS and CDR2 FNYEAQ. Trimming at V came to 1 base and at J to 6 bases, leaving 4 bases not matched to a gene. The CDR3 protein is CASSLGQGASEAFF. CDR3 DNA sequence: TGTGCCAGCAGCTTAGGCCAGGGGGCCTCTGAAGCTTTCTTT.

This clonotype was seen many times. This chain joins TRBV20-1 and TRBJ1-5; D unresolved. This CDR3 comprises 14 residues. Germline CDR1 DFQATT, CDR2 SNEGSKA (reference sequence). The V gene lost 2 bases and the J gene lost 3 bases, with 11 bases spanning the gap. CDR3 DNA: TGCAGTGCTAGACGTAGCATGGCCAATCAGCCCCAGCATTTT. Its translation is CSARRSMANQPQHF.